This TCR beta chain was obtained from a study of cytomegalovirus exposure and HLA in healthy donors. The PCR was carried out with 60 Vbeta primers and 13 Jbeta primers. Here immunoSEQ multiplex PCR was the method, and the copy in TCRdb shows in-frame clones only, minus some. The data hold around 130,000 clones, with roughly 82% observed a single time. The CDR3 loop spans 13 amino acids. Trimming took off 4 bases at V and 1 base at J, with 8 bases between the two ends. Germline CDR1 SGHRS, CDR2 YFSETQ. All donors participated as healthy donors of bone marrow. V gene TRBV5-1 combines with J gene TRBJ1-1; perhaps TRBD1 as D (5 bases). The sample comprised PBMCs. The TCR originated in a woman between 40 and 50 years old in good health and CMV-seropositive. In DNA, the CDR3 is TGCGCCAGCAGCCGGAGGGGGAACACTGAAGCTTTCTTT. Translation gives CASSRRGNTEAFF. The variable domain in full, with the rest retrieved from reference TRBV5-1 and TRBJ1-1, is KAGVTQTPRYLIKTRGQQVTLSCSPISGHRSVSWYQQTPGQGLQFLFEYFSETQRNKGNFPGRFSGRQFSNSRSEMNVSTLELGDSALYLCASSRRGNTEAFFGQGTRLTVV.